Shown below are 29 T cell receptor beta chains from a single sample sequenced in a study of cytomegalovirus exposure and HLA in healthy donors. This PCR relied on a set of 60 Vbeta primers and 13 Jbeta primers. Profiling relied on immunoSEQ multiplex PCR, and the TCRdb table lists in-frame clones only, not all of them. The sample contains 150,000 to 200,000 clones, 73% of which appear only once. Sequenced sample: PBMCs. The receptors originated from a woman younger than 35 in good health and CMV-seropositive.

The chain couples TRBV28 to TRBJ2-7; D may be TRBD1 (5 bases). Trimming pared 2 bases from V and 1 base from J, leaving 12 bases between. Germline values: CDR1 MDHEN, CDR2 SYDVKM. The CDR3 sequence is 15 residues long. CDR3 bases: TGTGCCAGCAGTTTAGCAGGGAAGGGTTCCTACGAGCAGTACTTC. Translating gives CASSLAGKGSYEQYF.

The rearrangement joins TRBV4-3 to TRBJ2-2; D possibly corresponds to TRBD2 (7 bases). The CDR3 contains 19 residues. CDR1 is LGHNA, CDR2 YSLEER, per germline. Trimming took off 1 base at V and 0 bases at J, with 18 bases between the two ends. The CDR3 DNA is TGCGCCAGCAGCCAAGTCTTTACGGGGGGCGGGTCGAACACCGGGGAGCTGTTTTTT. Its protein is CASSQVFTGGGSNTGELFF.

This CDR3 is CASSQDRSLGIQYF. The CDR3 DNA reads TGCGCCAGCAGCCAGGACAGGTCGTTGGGCATTCAGTACTTC. This chain connects TRBV4-3 to TRBJ2-4, with 7 bases lining up with TRBD1. Germline trimming cut 3 bases from V and 9 bases from J; bases unmatched to any gene: 8. Germline V lookup: CDR1 LGHNA, CDR2 YSLEER. The CDR3 covers 14 residues.

This chain joins TRBV19 and TRBJ1-5; maybe TRBD1 (5 bases). The germline V and J ends were trimmed by 7 bases and 2 bases, with 9 bases remaining between them. CDR3 length equals 13 residues. The germline CDR1 and CDR2 sequences are LNHDA and SQIVND (reference sequence). The CDR3 nucleotides are TGTGCCAGTAAAGGGGTGGGCAATCAGCCCCAGCATTTT. The encoded protein is CASKGVGNQPQHF.

This chain links TRBV7-9 with TRBJ1-1; 9 bases fit TRBD1. The CDR3 has 15 amino acids. With V trimmed by 6 bases and J by 2 bases, 7 bases remained unmatched. The germline CDR1 and CDR2 sequences are SEHNR and FQNEAQ (reference sequence). As DNA, the CDR3 is TGTGCCAGCAGTTTCCAACAGGGGGCCAACACTGAAGCTTTCTTT. Translated: CASSFQQGANTEAFF.

A single count supports this clone. The chain combines TRBV7-3 with TRBJ2-3, with 9 bases identical to TRBD2. The germline V gene has CDR1 SGHTA and CDR2 FQGTGA. CDR3 length equals 16 residues. Losses at the gene ends were 4 bases for V and 2 bases for J; bases not matched to a gene: 7. The DNA of the CDR3 is TGTGCCAGCAGCTCCCCTAGCGGGGCCGACACAGATACGCAGTATTTT. As protein: CASSSPSGADTDTQYF. Together with reference TRBV7-3 and TRBJ2-3, the CDR3 gives the full variable domain: GAGVSQTPSNKVTEKGKYVELRCDPISGHTALYWYRQSLGQGPEFLIYFQGTGAADDSGLPNDRFFAVRPEGSVSTLKIQRTERGDSAVYLCASSSPSGADTDTQYFGPGTRLTVL.

As for this clone: This may be a read error: a much more frequent sequence differs by one nucleotide. The V gene is TRBV28, the J gene TRBJ2-2; TRBD1 aligns across 10 bases. With V trimmed by 6 bases and J by 3 bases, 1 base remained unmatched. The CDR3 consists of 14 residues. In germline, CDR1 is MDHEN, CDR2 SYDVKM. The CDR3 loop reads CASRGTGDTGELFF. CDR3 sequence (DNA): TGTGCCAGCAGGGGGACAGGGGACACCGGGGAGCTGTTTTTT.

The table lists this clone with a count of one. The chain couples TRBV6-6 to TRBJ1-1; D remains ambiguous. The CDR3 is 13 residues long. Trimming cost V 2 bases and J 7 bases, with 11 bases left between them. CDR1 is MNHNY and CDR2 is SVGAGI in the germline V gene (reference sequence). CDR3 bases: TGTGCCAGCAGTTACAAACAGCAGTGTGAAGCTTTCTTT. Protein sequence: CASSYKQQCEAFF.

The chain couples TRBV27 to TRBJ1-1, with 8 positions matching TRBD1. With V trimmed by 3 bases and J by 5 bases, 8 bases remained unmatched. CDR3 length: 15 residues. CDR1 is MNHEY, CDR2 SMNVEV, per germline (reference sequence). The CDR3 nucleotides are TGTGCCAGCAGTTTCCAAATCGGACAGGGAACTGAAGCTTTCTTT. Protein sequence: CASSFQIGQGTEAFF.

A few counts support this clone. The chain carries TRBV7-6 and TRBJ2-2, with 8 bases identical to TRBD1. Germline loops: CDR1 SGHVS, CDR2 FNYEAQ. The CDR3 length is 16 residues. V was clipped by 5 bases and J by 0 bases; unmatched bases: 5. CDR3 residues: CASSVAGQANTGELFF. In DNA, the CDR3 is TGTGCCAGCAGCGTTGCGGGACAGGCGAACACCGGGGAGCTGTTTTTT.

This clone was observed a single time. The rearrangement joins TRBV2 to TRBJ1-1; 12 nucleotides align to TRBD1. Per the germline V gene, CDR1 is SNHLY and CDR2 is FYNNEI. This CDR3 is 17 amino acids long. Germline trimming cut 7 bases from V and 3 bases from J; bases unmatched to any gene: 12. The CDR3 spells CASKSGTGGARYTEAFF. The CDR3 DNA follows: TGTGCCAGCAAGTCCGGGACAGGGGGCGCGAGGTACACTGAAGCTTTCTTT.

This sequence joins TRBV28 and TRBJ1-2; 9 bases match TRBD1. This CDR3 contains 14 residues. The germline V gene has CDR1 MDHEN and CDR2 SYDVKM. The V segment lost 4 bases and the J segment 5 bases; nucleotides outside the gene matches: 5. The CDR3 here is CASSSQGAGYGYTF. CDR3 DNA: TGTGCCAGCAGTTCACAGGGGGCAGGATATGGCTACACCTTC.

This clone was recorded once. This chain links TRBV7-9 with TRBJ1-5; TRBD1 agrees at 10 bases. Germline assignment: CDR1 SEHNR and CDR2 FQNEAQ (reference sequence). Losses at the gene ends were 5 bases for V and 6 bases for J; bases not matched to a gene: 4. The CDR3 covers 14 residues. The CDR3: CASSPTGGRQPQHF. The CDR3 DNA follows: TGTGCCAGCAGCCCGACAGGGGGCCGTCAGCCCCAGCATTTT.

This rearrangement joins TRBV25-1 to TRBJ2-7; 11 nucleotides match TRBD2. The CDR3 sequence is 16 residues long. The germline gives CDR1 MGHDK, CDR2 SYGVNS. J lost 0 bases, V lost 2 bases, and 3 bases had no gene match. CDR3 bases: TGTGCCAGCAGTGAAACTAGCGGGGGCTCCTCCTACGAGCAGTACTTC. Encoded protein: CASSETSGGSSYEQYF.

There are a few counts of this clone. The chain is built from TRBV6-1 and TRBJ2-4, with 12 bases fitting TRBD2. J lost 9 bases, V lost 2 bases, and 5 bases had no gene match. Germline lookup yields CDR1 MNHNS and CDR2 SASEGT. This CDR3 region has 15 residues. The CDR3, as DNA: TGTGCCAGCAGTGAACTAGCGGGGGGGCTAGGCATTCAGTACTTC. Translating gives CASSELAGGLGIQYF.

The chain uses TRBV27 and TRBJ1-1, with D unclear. The CDR3 loop spans 12 amino acids. Germline V gene sequence: CDR1 MNHEY, CDR2 SMNVEV (reference sequence). The V gene lost 7 bases and the J gene lost 9 bases, with 15 bases spanning the gap. The CDR3 loop is CASTSAAGKAFF. CDR3 DNA sequence: TGTGCCAGCACCTCGGCGGCCGGAAAAGCTTTCTTT.

The chain is built from TRBV7-9 and TRBJ2-7, with TRBD2 identical over 8 bases. Germline loops: CDR1 SEHNR, CDR2 FQNEAQ (reference sequence). The ends lost 6 bases at V and 4 bases at J; junction bases unmatched: 17. This CDR3 comprises 17 residues. CDR3 bases: TGTGCCAGCAGTTCGGGGGGGAAACTGGCATTTGGATACGAGCAGTACTTC. It is translated as CASSSGGKLAFGYEQYF.

The J gene is TRBJ2-7, the V gene TRBV5-6, with a possible D match to TRBD2 (6 bases). V was trimmed by 5 bases and J by 3 bases, leaving 18 bases between them. The CDR3 spans 15 residues. CDR1 SGHDT and CDR2 YYEEEE come from the germline V gene. The CDR3 loop is CASRGGTRGLYEQYF. In nucleotides, the CDR3 is TGTGCCAGCAGGGGTGGGACCCGGGGACTCTACGAGCAGTACTTC.

The V and J genes are TRBV11-2 and TRBJ1-2, with TRBD1 as a possible D gene (5 bases). This CDR3 comprises 15 residues. Between the trimmed V and J ends, which lost 1 base and 4 bases, there was a span of 13 bases. Germline V gene lookup returns CDR1 SGHAT and CDR2 FQNNGV. Written as DNA, the CDR3 is TGTGCCAGCAGCTTAGCCCCCCAGGGAGGCTATGGCTACACCTTC. Translation: CASSLAPQGGYGYTF.

The chain uses TRBV4-1 and TRBJ2-1; TRBD1 might be the D (5 bases). The CDR3 loop spans 18 amino acids. V lost 1 base and J 7 bases, leaving 23 bases between the germline ends. CDR1 is MGHRA and CDR2 is YSYEKL in the germline V gene. CDR3 nucleotide sequence: TGCGCCAGCAGCCAAGTGTTAAATGGCAGGGCGCCGTATAATGAGCAGTTCTTC. This gives the protein CASSQVLNGRAPYNEQFF.

The chain recombines TRBV28 with TRBJ2-1, with a possible D match to TRBD2 (6 bases). Trimming left V 3 bases short and J 9 bases short, with 12 bases between. CDR3 length equals 13 residues. Germline lookup yields CDR1 MDHEN and CDR2 SYDVKM. CDR3 region: CASSLVGGGEQFF. As DNA, the CDR3 is TGTGCCAGCAGTTTGGTGGGGGGTGGTGAGCAGTTCTTC.

CDR3 protein: CASTSSGDNSPLHF. The CDR3, as DNA: TGTGCCAGCACCTCTTCGGGGGATAATTCACCCCTCCACTTT. The J gene is TRBJ1-6, the V gene TRBV27; D may be TRBD1 (5 bases). This CDR3 spans 14 amino acids. V was pared by 7 bases and J by 5 bases, with 12 bases between. Germline CDR1 reads MNHEY; CDR2 reads SMNVEV (reference sequence).

The chain has TRBV13 and TRBJ2-3, with TRBD2 matching 8 bases. The V gene's germline CDR1 is PRHDT and CDR2 FYEKMQ (reference sequence). CDR3 length: 15 residues. Germline trimming cut 2 bases from V and 0 bases from J; bases unmatched to any gene: 1. The CDR3 here is CASSLLAGSTDTQYF. CDR3 nucleotides: TGTGCCAGCAGCTTATTAGCGGGGAGCACAGATACGCAGTATTTT.

The V call is TRBV19, the J call TRBJ1-5; weak D call: TRBD1 (6 bases). CDR1 LNHDA and CDR2 SQIVND come from the germline V gene (reference sequence). This CDR3 comprises 16 residues. The V end was cut by 7 bases, the J end by 1 base, with 17 bases between. The CDR3 loop reads CASIPRGALSNQPQHF. CDR3 in DNA: TGTGCCAGTATTCCACGGGGGGCCTTGAGCAATCAGCCCCAGCATTTT.

This chain joins TRBV15 and TRBJ2-7; 7 bases map to TRBD1. The CDR3 loop spans 14 amino acids. J was trimmed by 5 bases and V by 2 bases; bases with no gene match: 6. Germline values: CDR1 LNHNV, CDR2 YYDKDF (reference sequence). DNA of the CDR3: TGTGCCACCAGCAGAATGACAGGGAGTAACGAGCAGTACTTC. Its protein is CATSRMTGSNEQYF.

This clone was recorded only once. The chain recombines TRBV29-1 with TRBJ2-3; 8 bases line up with TRBD1. CDR1 and CDR2 (germline): SQVTM, ANQGSEA. The CDR3 covers 14 residues. V shed 6 bases, J shed 2 bases, and the junction held 7 bases outside the gene matches. CDR3 bases: TGCAGCGTCGCGGACAGGGCCTACACAGATACGCAGTATTTT. Protein: CSVADRAYTDTQYF.

This chain joins TRBV5-1 and TRBJ2-7; D is undetermined. V was cut by 0 bases and J by 0 bases, with 4 bases left in between. The CDR3 is 13 amino acids. The V gene's germline CDR1 is SGHRS and CDR2 YFSETQ. The CDR3 nucleotides are TGCGCCAGCAGCTTGGAGAGCTCCTACGAGCAGTACTTC. As protein: CASSLESSYEQYF.

This chain uses TRBV11-1 with TRBJ1-1; D might be TRBD1 (5 bases). The germline gives CDR1 SGHAT, CDR2 FQDESV (reference sequence). The CDR3 is 19 amino acids. Trimming stripped 5 bases from V and 1 base from J, with 26 bases between. CDR3 in DNA: TGTGCCAGCAGCGTTAGAGGTCGGCAGGGAGGAAGTGGGAACACTGAAGCTTTCTTT. Protein: CASSVRGRQGGSGNTEAFF.

In this sample, this clone turned up a few times. The gene calls are TRBV7-3 and TRBJ1-1, with D perhaps matching TRBD1 (6 bases). Germline CDR1 SGHTA, CDR2 FQGTGA. V was shortened by 2 bases and J by 4 bases, with 17 bases between the two germline ends. The CDR3 sequence is 16 residues long. DNA for the CDR3: TGTGCCAGCAGCTTATTCGGGGCGGACAGATCCACTGAAGCTTTCTTT. It yields the protein CASSLFGADRSTEAFF. Together with reference TRBV7-3 and TRBJ1-1, the CDR3 gives the full variable domain: GAGVSQTPSNKVTEKGKYVELRCDPISGHTALYWYRQSLGQGPEFLIYFQGTGAADDSGLPNDRFFAVRPEGSVSTLKIQRTERGDSAVYLCASSLFGADRSTEAFFGQGTRLTVV.